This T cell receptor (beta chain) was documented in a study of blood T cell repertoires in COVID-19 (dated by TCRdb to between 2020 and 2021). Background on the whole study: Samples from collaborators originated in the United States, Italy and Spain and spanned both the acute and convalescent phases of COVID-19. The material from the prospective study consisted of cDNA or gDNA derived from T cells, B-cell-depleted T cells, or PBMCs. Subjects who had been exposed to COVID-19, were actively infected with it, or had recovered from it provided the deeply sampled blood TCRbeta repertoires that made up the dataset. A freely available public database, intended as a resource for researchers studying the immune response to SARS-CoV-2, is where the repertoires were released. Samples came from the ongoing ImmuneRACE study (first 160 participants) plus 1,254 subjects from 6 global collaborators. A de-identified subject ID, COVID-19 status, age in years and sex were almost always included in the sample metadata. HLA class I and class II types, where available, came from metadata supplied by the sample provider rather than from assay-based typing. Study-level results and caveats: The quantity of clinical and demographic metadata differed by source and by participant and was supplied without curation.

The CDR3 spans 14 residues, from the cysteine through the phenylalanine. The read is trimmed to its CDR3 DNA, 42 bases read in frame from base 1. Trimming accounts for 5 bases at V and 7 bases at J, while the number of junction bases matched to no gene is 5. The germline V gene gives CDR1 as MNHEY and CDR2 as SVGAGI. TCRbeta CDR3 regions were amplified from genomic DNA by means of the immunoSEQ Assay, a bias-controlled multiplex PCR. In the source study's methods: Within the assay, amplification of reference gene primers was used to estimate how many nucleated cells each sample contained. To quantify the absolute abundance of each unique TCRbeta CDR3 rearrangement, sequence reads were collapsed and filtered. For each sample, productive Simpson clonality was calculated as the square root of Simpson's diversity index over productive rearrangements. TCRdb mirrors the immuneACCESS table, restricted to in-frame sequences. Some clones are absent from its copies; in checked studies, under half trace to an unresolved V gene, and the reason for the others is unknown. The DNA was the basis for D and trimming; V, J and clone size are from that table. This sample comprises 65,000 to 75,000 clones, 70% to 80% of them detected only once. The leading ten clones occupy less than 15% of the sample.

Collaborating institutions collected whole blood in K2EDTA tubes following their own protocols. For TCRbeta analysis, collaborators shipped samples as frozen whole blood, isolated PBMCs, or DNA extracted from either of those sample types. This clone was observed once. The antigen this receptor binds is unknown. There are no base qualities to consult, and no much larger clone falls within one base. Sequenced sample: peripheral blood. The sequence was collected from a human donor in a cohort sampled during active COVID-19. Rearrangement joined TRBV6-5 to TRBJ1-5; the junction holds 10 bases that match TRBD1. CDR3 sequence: CASSRQGAEQPQHF. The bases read TGTGCCAGCAGTAGACAGGGGGCGGAGCAGCCCCAGCATTTT.